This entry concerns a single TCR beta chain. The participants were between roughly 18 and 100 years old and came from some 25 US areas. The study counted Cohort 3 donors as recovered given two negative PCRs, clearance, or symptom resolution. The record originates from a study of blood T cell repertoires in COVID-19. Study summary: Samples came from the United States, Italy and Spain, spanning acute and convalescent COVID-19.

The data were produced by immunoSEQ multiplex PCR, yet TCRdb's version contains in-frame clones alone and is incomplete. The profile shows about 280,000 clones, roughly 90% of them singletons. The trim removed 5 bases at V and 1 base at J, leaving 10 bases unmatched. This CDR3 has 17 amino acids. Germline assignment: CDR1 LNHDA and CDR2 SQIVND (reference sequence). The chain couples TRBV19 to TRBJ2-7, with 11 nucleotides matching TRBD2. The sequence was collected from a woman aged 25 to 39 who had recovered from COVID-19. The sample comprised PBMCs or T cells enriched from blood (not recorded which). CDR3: CASSPRTSGFNSYEQYF. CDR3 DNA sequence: TGTGCCAGTAGTCCTAGGACTAGCGGGTTTAATTCCTACGAGCAGTACTTC.